The next 17 T cell receptor beta chains were all read from a single sample in a study of early stage breast cancer tumors. The method was immunoSEQ multiplex PCR; TCRdb's version includes in-frame clones alone and lacks a portion of them. The sample consists of about 21,000 clones, about 78% of them appearing once. The source material was blood. All receptors come from a person between 60 and 70 years old with breast cancer.

The chain links TRBV6-5 to TRBJ2-7; D is uncertain. The CDR3 sequence is 14 residues long. Trimming removed 7 bases from V and 1 base from J, with 14 bases in between. From germline, CDR1 is MNHEY and CDR2 SVGAGI. The CDR3 nucleotides are TGTGCCAGCACGGTGGCAGGTGCTTCCTACGAGCAGTACTTC. It codes for CASTVAGASYEQYF.

The chain is built from TRBV10-1 and TRBJ2-2, with 9 bases fitting TRBD2. V lost 4 bases to trimming and J lost 5 bases; unmatched junction nucleotides: 5. From germline, CDR1 is WNHNN and CDR2 SYGVQD (reference sequence). The CDR3 consists of 15 residues. The CDR3 sequence: CASSVAGGRTGELFF. The DNA for the CDR3 is TGCGCCAGCAGTGTGGCGGGAGGGCGTACCGGGGAGCTGTTTTTT.

In its sample, this clone was seen a few times. The CDR3 reads CASSPQGRYGYTF. Here the CDR3 DNA reads TGTGCCAGCAGTCCCCAGGGTCGCTATGGCTACACCTTC. The chain recombines TRBV2 with TRBJ1-2; a possible D gene is TRBD1 (5 bases). The CDR3 totals 13 residues. V lost 5 bases to trimming and J lost 4 bases, with 11 bases between them. The germline CDR1 and CDR2 sequences are SNHLY and FYNNEI.

The V call is TRBV15, the J call TRBJ1-6; TRBD1 agrees at 7 bases. The CDR3 extends over 15 amino acids. The germline V gene has CDR1 LNHNV and CDR2 YYDKDF (reference sequence). After removal of 0 bases from V and 9 bases from J, the junction contained 5 bases not matched to a gene. The CDR3 region has the DNA TGTGCCACCAGCAGAGAACAGGGGATGGGTTCACCCCTCCACTTT. Protein: CATSREQGMGSPLHF.

The chain has TRBV11-3 and TRBJ2-3; no clear D gene. The V and J ends lost 3 bases and 14 bases respectively, with 12 bases between them. CDR3 size: 11 residues. Germline loops: CDR1 SGHNT, CDR2 YENEEA. CDR3 sequence reads: CASSFGPRRYF. In DNA, the CDR3 is TGTGCCAGCAGCTTTGGGCCCCGCCGGTATTTT.

The genes are TRBV6-6 and TRBJ1-1; D perhaps matches TRBD1 (5 bases). V lost 6 bases, J lost 8 bases, and 16 bases lay in between. This CDR3 is built from 13 residues. Germline V gives CDR1 MNHNY, CDR2 SVGAGI (reference sequence). The chain's CDR3 is CASRTGGTSEAFF. DNA of the CDR3: TGTGCCAGCAGAACCGGGGGAACTTCGGAAGCTTTCTTT.

The V call is TRBV7-9, the J call TRBJ2-5; 8 bases are shared with TRBD2. CDR3 size: 15 residues. Germline V CDR1 and CDR2: SEHNR, FQNEAQ (reference sequence). The ends lost 5 bases at V and 5 bases at J; junction bases unmatched: 10. The CDR3 here is CASSQLFSGAETQYF. DNA for the CDR3: TGTGCCAGCAGCCAATTGTTTAGCGGGGCGGAGACCCAGTACTTC. Full variable domain (missing parts from reference TRBV7-9 and TRBJ2-5): DTGVSQNPRHKITKRGQNVTFRCDPISEHNRLYWYRQTLGQGPEFLTYFQNEAQLEKSRLLSDRFSAERPKGSFSTLEIQRTEQGDSAMYLCASSQLFSGAETQYFGPGTRLLVL.

To note about this clone: In the same sample, other DNA sequences code for this CDR3. This chain joins TRBV7-6 and TRBJ2-7; TRBD1 agrees at 11 bases. Per germline, CDR1 SGHVS and CDR2 FNYEAQ. CDR3 size: 17 residues. The V and J ends lost 0 bases and 2 bases, in that order; junction bases with no gene match: 6. CDR3 DNA: TGTGCCAGCAGCTTAGCGTCCCAGGGACAGGGGGCCTACGAGCAGTACTTC. This encodes CASSLASQGQGAYEQYF.

The chain has TRBV5-1 and TRBJ2-6; possible D gene TRBD1, 6 bases. Trimming removed 5 bases at V and 0 bases at J, with 9 bases between. Looked up from germline, CDR1 is SGHRS and CDR2 is YFSETQ. There are 15 residues in the CDR3. The CDR3 DNA follows: TGCGCCAGCAGACAGGGCTACTCTGGGGCCAACGTCCTGACTTTC. Translating it yields CASRQGYSGANVLTF. The variable domain in full, with the rest retrieved from reference TRBV5-1 and TRBJ2-6, is KAGVTQTPRYLIKTRGQQVTLSCSPISGHRSVSWYQQTPGQGLQFLFEYFSETQRNKGNFPGRFSGRQFSNSRSEMNVSTLELGDSALYLCASRQGYSGANVLTFGAGSRLTVL.

This clone was recorded once. The rearrangement joins TRBV11-1 to TRBJ1-2; 7 nucleotides align to TRBD1. Per the germline V gene, CDR1 is SGHAT and CDR2 is FQDESV (reference sequence). This CDR3 contains 13 residues. V was pared by 1 base and J by 4 bases, with 0 bases of the junction left unmatched. The CDR3: CASSLGTGYGYTF. CDR3 in DNA: TGTGCCAGCAGCTTAGGGACAGGCTATGGCTACACCTTC.

The rearrangement joins TRBV5-1 to TRBJ2-1; D possibly corresponds to TRBD2 (5 bases). Germline CDR1 reads SGHRS; CDR2 reads YFSETQ. V lost 4 bases to trimming and J lost 5 bases, with 25 bases between them. The CDR3 consists of 18 residues. The CDR3 loop is CASSLSVPKIGGNNEQFF. The CDR3 bases are TGCGCCAGCAGCCTGTCCGTCCCTAAAATCGGAGGCAACAATGAGCAGTTCTTC.

The genes are TRBV5-1 and TRBJ2-7; 12 positions match TRBD2. The CDR3 contains 15 residues. The V gene's germline CDR1 is SGHRS and CDR2 YFSETQ. V dropped 4 bases and J dropped 6; count of bases not matched to a gene: 8. This CDR3 is CASSPSLAGGGEQYF. CDR3 DNA sequence: TGCGCCAGCAGCCCCTCTCTAGCGGGAGGGGGCGAGCAGTACTTC.

The gene calls are TRBV4-1 and TRBJ2-7, with 7 bases matching TRBD2. CDR1 is MGHRA and CDR2 is YSYEKL in the germline V gene. The ends lost 4 bases at V and 0 bases at J; junction bases unmatched: 9. This CDR3 comprises 16 residues. The CDR3 protein is CASSPQAGVVSYEQYF. For the CDR3, the DNA is TGCGCCAGCAGCCCTCAGGCGGGAGTGGTCTCCTACGAGCAGTACTTC.

This clone occurred once. This chain joins TRBV7-2 and TRBJ1-2; weak D call: TRBD1 (5 bases). CDR3 size: 14 residues. V was cut by 5 bases and J by 4 bases, with 14 bases left in between. CDR1 is SGHTA and CDR2 is FQGNSA in the germline V gene. CDR3 sequence (DNA): TGTGCCAGCAGCATAAACCCAGGGTTCTATGGCTACACCTTC. Translation gives CASSINPGFYGYTF.

The chain couples TRBV7-9 to TRBJ2-1; D gene unclear. Germline values: CDR1 SEHNR, CDR2 FQNEAQ (reference sequence). The V gene lost 7 bases and the J gene lost 5 bases, with 18 bases spanning the gap. The CDR3 is 15 residues long. The CDR3 DNA reads TGTGCCAGCACGATCGGAACCGGGCCCGACAATGAGCAGTTCTTC. Protein: CASTIGTGPDNEQFF. The full variable domain, completed using reference TRBV7-9 and TRBJ2-1, is DTGVSQNPRHKITKRGQNVTFRCDPISEHNRLYWYRQTLGQGPEFLTYFQNEAQLEKSRLLSDRFSAERPKGSFSTLEIQRTEQGDSAMYLCASTIGTGPDNEQFFGPGTRLTVL.

The chain employs TRBV5-6 and TRBJ1-1; D not certain. In germline, CDR1 is SGHDT, CDR2 YYEEEE. The CDR3 consists of 15 residues. V was cut by 4 bases and J by 0 bases, with 13 bases left in between. The CDR3 region has the DNA TGTGCCAGCAGCCCGGTTTCGGGCATGAACACTGAAGCTTTCTTT. It codes for CASSPVSGMNTEAFF.

The chain joins TRBV2 to TRBJ1-2; D is possibly TRBD1 (5 bases). The CDR3 covers 12 residues. The germline gives CDR1 SNHLY, CDR2 FYNNEI. V was shortened by 7 bases and J by 5 bases, with 11 bases between the two germline ends. The CDR3 protein is CASKGGDYGYTF. The CDR3 nucleotides read TGTGCCAGCAAGGGAGGGGATTATGGCTACACCTTC.